These T cell receptor beta chains were read from a single sample in a study of blood T cells in healthy people across ages. TCRdb re-called the 5' RACE reads through MiXCR, storing one row per CDR3 protein. This sample carries about 1,400,000 distinct CDR3 sequences, 45% to 70% of them seen once, and the ten largest clones take over 5%. Sequencing was carried out using blood. The source of these receptors is a man between 18 and 35 years old in good health. The CDR3 runs from the conserved cysteine through the conserved F or W. Fields, in order: J gene, D gene, V gene, clone size, CDR3 DNA, CDR3 protein. D genes are given only for firm matches. Where a row states a size, it is once, few, many or the class of an expanded clone; other rows omit it.

J gene: TRBJ1-2; D gene: NA; V gene: TRBV2; clone size: few; CDR3 DNA: TGTGCCAGCACCGAAGATCGGGCGGACAATGGCTACACCTTC; CDR3 protein: CASTEDRADNGYTF
J gene: TRBJ2-5; D gene: NA; V gene: TRBV5-1; clone size: NA; CDR3 DNA: TGCGCCAGCAGCCCAAGACTAGATGGAGGGACCCAGTACTTC; CDR3 protein: CASSPRLDGGTQYF
J gene: TRBJ2-1; D gene: NA; V gene: TRBV3-1; clone size: NA; CDR3 DNA: TGTGCCAGCAGCCAAAAGCTAGGTACAAGATTCAATGAGCAGTTCTTC; CDR3 protein: CASSQKLGTRFNEQFF
J gene: TRBJ1-4; D gene: NA; V gene: TRBV10-3; clone size: few; CDR3 DNA: TGTGCCATCAGCAGAGCAACTAATGAAAAACTGTTTTTT; CDR3 protein: CAISRATNEKLFF
J gene: TRBJ2-5; D gene: TRBD2; V gene: TRBV12-3/TRBV12-4; clone size: NA; CDR3 DNA: TGTGCCAGCAGTTTAATCGCTAGCGGAGAGACCCAGTACTTC; CDR3 protein: CASSLIASGETQYF
J gene: TRBJ2-1; D gene: NA; V gene: TRBV7-8; clone size: few; CDR3 DNA: TGTGCCAGCAGCATCATCACCGGGACCTCGTACGATGAGCAGTTCTTC; CDR3 protein: CASSIITGTSYDEQFF
J gene: TRBJ2-5; D gene: NA; V gene: TRBV6-2/TRBV6-3; clone size: NA; CDR3 DNA: TGTGCCAGCAGTAAAGACAGGATCCACCAAGAGACCCAGTACTTC; CDR3 protein: CASSKDRIHQETQYF
J gene: TRBJ1-6; D gene: TRBD1; V gene: TRBV4-1; clone size: NA; CDR3 DNA: TGCGCCAGCAGCCAAGAGCCCGGGACAGGGAATTCACCCCTCCACTTT; CDR3 protein: CASSQEPGTGNSPLHF
J gene: TRBJ1-1; D gene: NA; V gene: TRBV5-1; clone size: few; CDR3 DNA: TGCGCCAGCAGCTTTAACGGTGTCTTGGGGGGGAAGACTGAAGCTTTCTTT; CDR3 protein: CASSFNGVLGGKTEAFF
J gene: TRBJ2-7; D gene: NA; V gene: TRBV4-2; clone size: NA; CDR3 DNA: TGTGCCAGCAGCCAAAATAGGGACCTCTACGAGCAGTACTTC; CDR3 protein: CASSQNRDLYEQYF
J gene: TRBJ2-6; D gene: TRBD2; V gene: TRBV20-1; clone size: NA; CDR3 DNA: TGCAGTGCTAGAGATGCGGGGGCTGGGGCCAACGTCCTGACTTTC; CDR3 protein: CSARDAGAGANVLTF
J gene: TRBJ2-1; D gene: NA; V gene: TRBV12-3/TRBV12-4; clone size: NA; CDR3 DNA: TGTGCCAGCAATACGGGGGCAGGTGAGCAGTTCTTC; CDR3 protein: CASNTGAGEQFF
J gene: TRBJ2-7; D gene: NA; V gene: TRBV12-3/TRBV12-4; clone size: few; CDR3 DNA: TGTGCCAGCAGACTCGGGCAGATCCACAACGAGCAGTACTTC; CDR3 protein: CASRLGQIHNEQYF
J gene: TRBJ2-4; D gene: NA; V gene: TRBV20-1; clone size: NA; CDR3 DNA: TGCAGTGCTAGTGGGGAAGCCAAAAACATTCAGTACTTC; CDR3 protein: CSASGEAKNIQYF
J gene: TRBJ2-1; D gene: TRBD2; V gene: TRBV6-5; clone size: few; CDR3 DNA: TGTGCCAGCAGTTCGGGACTAGCGGGAGGGTTCGAGCAGTTCTTC; CDR3 protein: CASSSGLAGGFEQFF
J gene: TRBJ1-1; D gene: NA; V gene: TRBV11-2; clone size: NA; CDR3 DNA: TGTGCCAGCAGCTTTGGAATCGGTCGGAACACTGAAGCTTTCTTT; CDR3 protein: CASSFGIGRNTEAFF
J gene: TRBJ2-2; D gene: NA; V gene: TRBV10-3; clone size: NA; CDR3 DNA: TGTGCCATCACCTCAATAGGGGGGGCCGACTACCTTACCGGGGAGCTGTTTTTT; CDR3 protein: CAITSIGGADYLTGELFF
J gene: TRBJ2-5; D gene: NA; V gene: TRBV12-3/TRBV12-4; clone size: NA; CDR3 DNA: TGTGCCAGCAGTTTACGAGGGACTGAGGAGACCCAGTACTTC; CDR3 protein: CASSLRGTEETQYF
J gene: TRBJ2-3; D gene: NA; V gene: TRBV7-9; clone size: NA; CDR3 DNA: TGTGCCAGCAGCTTTACAGGCCAGGGCACAGATACGCAGTATTTT; CDR3 protein: CASSFTGQGTDTQYF
J gene: TRBJ2-3; D gene: TRBD2; V gene: TRBV4-2; clone size: NA; CDR3 DNA: TGTGCCAGCAGCGGACGGACTAGCGGAGGGAGCACAGATACGCAGTATTTT; CDR3 protein: CASSGRTSGGSTDTQYF
J gene: TRBJ1-1; D gene: NA; V gene: TRBV29-1; clone size: NA; CDR3 DNA: TGCAGCGTGAGGGGGTGGAACACTGAAGCTTTCTTT; CDR3 protein: CSVRGWNTEAFF
J gene: TRBJ2-7; D gene: NA; V gene: TRBV27; clone size: many; CDR3 DNA: TGTGCCAGCAGTTTATCGTTAACAAAGACCGTCTACGAGCAGTACTTC; CDR3 protein: CASSLSLTKTVYEQYF
J gene: TRBJ2-5; D gene: TRBD1; V gene: TRBV29-1; clone size: few; CDR3 DNA: TGCAGCGTTGGTGACAGGGGTCGCCAAGAGACCCAGTACTTC; CDR3 protein: CSVGDRGRQETQYF
J gene: TRBJ2-6; D gene: NA; V gene: TRBV11-2; clone size: NA; CDR3 DNA: TGTGCCAGCGTTGGTGTCCCTGGGGCCAACGTCCTGACTTTC; CDR3 protein: CASVGVPGANVLTF
J gene: TRBJ2-2; D gene: NA; V gene: TRBV6-2/TRBV6-3; clone size: NA; CDR3 DNA: TGTGCCAGCAGTTACTCAACTATCGAGAACACCGGGGAGCTGTTTTTT; CDR3 protein: CASSYSTIENTGELFF
J gene: TRBJ2-3; D gene: NA; V gene: TRBV5-1; clone size: NA; CDR3 DNA: TGCGCCAGCAGCTTGGGGGAGTCTAGCACAGATACGCAGTATTTT; CDR3 protein: CASSLGESSTDTQYF
J gene: TRBJ1-2; D gene: TRBD1; V gene: TRBV12-3/TRBV12-4; clone size: few; CDR3 DNA: TGTGCCAGCAGTTCCCGGAACAGGGGATACTATGGCTACACCTTC; CDR3 protein: CASSSRNRGYYGYTF
J gene: TRBJ2-4; D gene: NA; V gene: TRBV9; clone size: NA; CDR3 DNA: TGTGCCAGCAGTCCCAACCAGTTCTGGCTGTACTTC; CDR3 protein: CASSPNQFWLYF
J gene: TRBJ2-1; D gene: TRBD1; V gene: TRBV5-1; clone size: NA; CDR3 DNA: TGCGCCAGCAGCTCGGGACAGACTCTCTACAATGAGCAGTTCTTC; CDR3 protein: CASSSGQTLYNEQFF
J gene: TRBJ2-1; D gene: TRBD2; V gene: TRBV3-1; clone size: NA; CDR3 DNA: TGTGCCAGCAGCCAAGTGACCGGACTAGCGGTCAATGAGCAGTTCTTC; CDR3 protein: CASSQVTGLAVNEQFF
J gene: TRBJ2-1; D gene: NA; V gene: TRBV5-1; clone size: NA; CDR3 DNA: TGCGCCAGCAGCTTACAGGGTCAATACTACAATGAGCAGTTCTTC; CDR3 protein: CASSLQGQYYNEQFF
J gene: TRBJ2-5; D gene: NA; V gene: TRBV11-2; clone size: NA; CDR3 DNA: TGTGCCAGCAGCTTAGATTGGGGATACTCTAAAGAGACCCAGTACTTC; CDR3 protein: CASSLDWGYSKETQYF
J gene: TRBJ1-2; D gene: NA; V gene: TRBV27; clone size: few; CDR3 DNA: TGTGCCAGGGGCCGCGGCTACACCTTC; CDR3 protein: CARGRGYTF
J gene: TRBJ2-7; D gene: NA; V gene: TRBV7-9; clone size: few; CDR3 DNA: TGTGCCAGCAGTTGGGCCGACTACGAGCAGTACTTC; CDR3 protein: CASSWADYEQYF
J gene: TRBJ2-1; D gene: NA; V gene: TRBV12-3/TRBV12-4; clone size: few; CDR3 DNA: TGTGCCAGCAGTTTCCAGGGTGAGCGGAATGAGCAGTTCTTC; CDR3 protein: CASSFQGERNEQFF
J gene: TRBJ1-6; D gene: TRBD1; V gene: TRBV10-2; clone size: NA; CDR3 DNA: TGCGCCAGCAGTGAGACAGGGGGTCGCCTCTCCAATTCACCCCTCCACTTT; CDR3 protein: CASSETGGRLSNSPLHF
J gene: TRBJ2-4; D gene: TRBD1; V gene: TRBV18; clone size: few; CDR3 DNA: TGTGCCAGCTCACCCCGGGACAGAGGAAACATTCAGTACTTC; CDR3 protein: CASSPRDRGNIQYF
J gene: TRBJ1-6; D gene: NA; V gene: TRBV3-1; clone size: NA; CDR3 DNA: TGTGCCAGCAGCCCAAATGGCTTCGGGGGCTTAAATTCACCCCTCCACTTT; CDR3 protein: CASSPNGFGGLNSPLHF
J gene: TRBJ2-7; D gene: TRBD2; V gene: TRBV4-1; clone size: few; CDR3 DNA: TGCGCCACCCGAAATCTAGCGGGCGAGCAGTACTTC; CDR3 protein: CATRNLAGEQYF
J gene: TRBJ2-1; D gene: NA; V gene: TRBV5-4; clone size: few; CDR3 DNA: TGTGCCAGCAGCTTGAGGGGATCAAATGAGCAGTTCTTC; CDR3 protein: CASSLRGSNEQFF
J gene: TRBJ1-5; D gene: NA; V gene: TRBV7-2; clone size: NA; CDR3 DNA: TGTGCCAGCAGTTGGGGAGGAGGAAGCAATCAGCCCCAGCATTTT; CDR3 protein: CASSWGGGSNQPQHF
J gene: TRBJ2-3; D gene: NA; V gene: TRBV5-1; clone size: NA; CDR3 DNA: TGCGCCAGCAGCCGGAAGGTGGGATGGGGCACAGATACGCAGTATTTT; CDR3 protein: CASSRKVGWGTDTQYF
J gene: TRBJ1-4; D gene: NA; V gene: TRBV20-1; clone size: NA; CDR3 DNA: TGCAGTGCTAGAGGCCCCTTGTCAACTAATGAAAAACTGTTTTTT; CDR3 protein: CSARGPLSTNEKLFF
J gene: TRBJ2-1; D gene: NA; V gene: TRBV15; clone size: NA; CDR3 DNA: TGTGCCACCACGAGACTAGACTACAATGAGCAGTTCTTC; CDR3 protein: CATTRLDYNEQFF
J gene: TRBJ2-1; D gene: TRBD2; V gene: TRBV29-1; clone size: once; CDR3 DNA: TGCAGCGTCGCAGGGGGGACTAGCGGGACTCTTAGCGCCTACAATGAGCAGTTCTTC; CDR3 protein: CSVAGGTSGTLSAYNEQFF
J gene: TRBJ2-1; D gene: TRBD2; V gene: TRBV28; clone size: NA; CDR3 DNA: TGTGCCACCCGAACGACCTCAGCGGGAGGGATCCATGAGCAGTTCTTC; CDR3 protein: CATRTTSAGGIHEQFF
J gene: TRBJ2-1; D gene: NA; V gene: TRBV4-1; clone size: NA; CDR3 DNA: TGCGCCAGCAGCCAAGATAAAGATTCGGCGGCACCCTCCTACAATGAGCAGTTCTTC; CDR3 protein: CASSQDKDSAAPSYNEQFF
J gene: TRBJ2-1; D gene: NA; V gene: TRBV11-1; clone size: NA; CDR3 DNA: TGTGCCAGCAGGGCATACCTATACAATGAGCAGTTCTTC; CDR3 protein: CASRAYLYNEQFF
J gene: TRBJ1-1; D gene: NA; V gene: TRBV24-1; clone size: NA; CDR3 DNA: TGTGCCACCAGTGATTTTAACGGGTGGGGATACGCTGAAGCTTTCTTT; CDR3 protein: CATSDFNGWGYAEAFF
J gene: TRBJ1-1; D gene: NA; V gene: TRBV29-1; clone size: once; CDR3 DNA: TGCAGCGTTGAGACAAAGGGTAGGGCTTTCTTT; CDR3 protein: CSVETKGRAFF